Here is one T cell receptor beta chain with its context. The V and J ends lost 5 bases and 1 base respectively, with 14 bases between them. The CDR3 is 15 amino acids. Germline CDR1 is SGHNT and CDR2 is YENEEA. RNA transcripts gave rise to amplified TCR beta CDR3 regions. HTBI primers were used for first-round RT-PCR of the TCR CDR3. TCRdb passed the multiplex PCR reads through MiXCR, listing each CDR3 protein once. The repertoire holds more than 300,000 distinct CDR3 sequences, with about a sixth as singletons. The data are from a study of T cells in Graves' hyperthyroidism and ophthalmopathy. The J gene is TRBJ1-1, the V gene TRBV11-3, with D tentatively TRBD1 (6 bases). This TCR derives from a woman aged 30 to 39 with Graves' hyperthyroidism that later progressed to Graves' ophthalmopathy. The specimen was blood. DNA of the CDR3: TGTGCCAGCAGCATTGGACAGACACCGAACACTGAAGCTTTCTTT. This codes for CASSIGQTPNTEAFF.